Listed here are 15 T cell receptor beta chains from one sample, sequenced in a study of tumor-infiltrating lymphocytes in primary liver carcinoma. Synthesis of TCR beta cDNA was carried out from around 540 ng total RNA with a constant-region primer. Library construction for TCR beta comprised three nested multiplex PCR rounds performed with slightly modified ARM-PCR. For around 11 cycles apiece, the opening two PCR rounds ran with TRBV1-TRBV30 forward primers and a C-beta reverse primer. TCRdb used MiXCR to reprocess the multiplex PCR reads, holding one entry per CDR3 protein. The sample lists roughly 32,000 distinct CDR3 sequences; 71% were seen once. Extraction of RNA together with DNA used about 17-31 mg of unsorted bulk tissue. Sequencing used liver tumor tissue from sampling region 3. Subset in this sample: tumor region T3, left-lateral pole. Receptor source: a woman aged 25 to 39 with primary liver carcinoma and hepatitis B virus infection.

This clonotype occurred a few times. The V gene is TRBV11-2, the J gene TRBJ1-4; D uncertain. The CDR3 runs to 11 residues. Trimming took off 5 bases at V and 10 bases at J, with 8 bases between the two ends. Looked up from germline, CDR1 is SGHAT and CDR2 is FQNNGV. The CDR3 nucleotides are TGTGCCAGCAGCCCCTGGGGAAAACTGTTTTTT. Translating gives CASSPWGKLFF.

About this clonotype: At one of its ends the junction is not consistent with the germline gene, which may arise from a read error. The rearrangement links TRBV11-2 to TRBJ2-3; D is possibly TRBD2 (5 bases). Germline V gives CDR1 SGHAT, CDR2 FQNNGV. The CDR3 runs 17 residues. CDR3 nucleotide sequence: TGTGCCAGCAACTTAGCAGTGGGGAGAAGGAGCACAGATACGCAGTATTTT. Its protein is CASNLAVGRRSTDTQYF.

On this clonotype itself: Compared with germline, one end of the junction differs, possibly owing to a read error. The chain joins TRBV6-1 to TRBJ2-5; no reliable D call. CDR1 and CDR2 (germline): MNHNS, SASEGT. The CDR3 is made up of 13 amino acids. CDR3 region: CASRCYRVETQYF. CDR3 in DNA: TGTGCCAGCAGATGTTATCGGGTAGAGACCCAATACTTC.

As concerns this clonotype: Since the CDR3 does not end with the conserved phenylalanine or tryptophan, this likely comes from a read error. V usage is TRBV20-1 and J usage is TRBJ2-7; D is possibly TRBD2 (7 bases). CDR3 length equals 16 residues. Germline V gene lookup returns CDR1 DFQATT and CDR2 SNEGSKA (reference sequence). The CDR3 nucleotides read TGCAGTGTTAGAGATTCGAACAGGGAGGGCACCTACGAGCAGTACTAC. The encoded protein is CSVRDSNREGTYEQYY.

The V gene is TRBV6-2 or TRBV6-3, the J gene TRBJ2-7, with a weak D call TRBD1 (6 bases). The CDR3 consists of 15 residues. Germline CDR1 and CDR2: MNHEY and SVGEGT. V was cut by 7 bases and J by 4 bases, with 20 bases left in between. CDR3 region: CASTFRQVRKYEQYF. The CDR3 coding sequence is TGTGCCAGCACCTTTCGACAGGTGCGAAAATACGAGCAGTACTTC.

As concerns this clonotype: Just one base apart from a much larger clone, this may be a read error. V usage is TRBV10-3 and J usage is TRBJ1-5; no firm D call. The ends were cut back, 0 bases at V and 6 bases at J, with 12 bases in the middle. Germline V gene sequence: CDR1 ENHRY, CDR2 SYGVKD. This CDR3 comprises 15 residues. CDR3 DNA sequence: TGTGCCATCAGTGAGTCTCTACATGGCGGTCAGCCCCAGCATTTT. As protein: CAISESLHGGQPQHF.

To note about this clonotype: A much larger clone sits a single nucleotide away, making a read error possible. This chain links TRBV11-2 with TRBJ2-2; TRBD2 might be the D (5 bases). The CDR3 is 16 residues long. The V gene's germline CDR1 is SGHAT and CDR2 FQNNGV. CDR3 sequence (DNA): TGTGCCAGCAGGGACGGACGCAACACGAACACCGGGAAGCTGTTTTTT. Translating it yields CASRDGRNTNTGKLFF.

A note on this clonotype: One end of the junction does not line up with germline, which may come from a read error. The rearrangement links TRBV12-3 or TRBV12-4 to TRBJ2-1; 11 bases fit TRBD2. This CDR3 comprises 15 residues. CDR3 region: CANSLSGTSGFEKFF. DNA for the CDR3: TGTGCCAACAGCCTGTCCGGGACTAGCGGATTTGAGAAGTTCTTC.

Comment on this clonotype: Sequence at one end of the junction differs from germline and may be a read error. The gene calls are TRBV11-2 and TRBJ2-3; D possibly corresponds to TRBD2 (5 bases). The CDR3 is 17 amino acids. Germline V gives CDR1 SGHAT, CDR2 FQNNGV. CDR3 sequence (DNA): TGTGTCAGCAGCCTCAGTTGTATAGCGAGGGTGGCAGATACACAGTATTTT. This sequence encodes CVSSLSCIARVADTQYF.

Note on this clonotype: Germline and junction disagree at one end, which may indicate a read error. V usage is TRBV11-2 and J usage is TRBJ1-1, with D hard to call. The germline V gene has CDR1 SGHAT and CDR2 FQNNGV. The CDR3 spans 14 residues. In nucleotides, the CDR3 is TGTGCCAGGAGCTTATCCCGGGTGAACACCGAAGCTTTCTTT. It is translated as CARSLSRVNTEAFF.

As concerns this clonotype: The junction differs from germline at one of its ends, possibly a read error. The CDR3, as DNA: TGTGCCATCGGTCCCACGGCGACCCGGGACGAGCAGCTCTTC. Its translation is CAIGPTATRDEQLF. The chain links TRBV10-3 to TRBJ2-1, with D perhaps assigned TRBD1 or TRBD2 (5 bases each). The CDR3 extends over 14 amino acids. CDR1 is ENHRY and CDR2 is SYGVKD in the germline V gene.

Notes on this clonotype: One end of the junction does not line up with germline, which may come from a read error. The chain carries TRBV7-9 and TRBJ2-5; perhaps TRBD1 as D (6 bases). The CDR3 contains 14 residues. CDR1 and CDR2 from the germline V gene are SEHNR and FQNEAQ (reference sequence). CDR3 DNA sequence: TGTACCAGCAACGTGCAACAGGGACAAGAGACCCAGTACTTC. It codes for CTSNVQQGQETQYF.

Note on this clonotype: The junction does not match germline at one end; this may be a read error. The chain carries TRBV11-2 and TRBJ2-3, with 11 nucleotides matching TRBD2. The CDR3 consists of 18 residues. Germline V lookup: CDR1 SGHAT, CDR2 FQNNGV. The CDR3: CVSSLTGVAGGPTDTQYF. As DNA, the CDR3 is TGTGTCAGCAGCTTAACGGGAGTAGCGGGAGGGCCGACAGATACACAGTACTTT.

As to this clonotype: The junction shows a germline mismatch at one end, possibly a read error. J is TRBJ2-5 and V is TRBV11-2; 9 bases are a match to TRBD1. There are 16 residues in the CDR3. Per germline, CDR1 SGHAT and CDR2 FQNNGV. The CDR3 sequence is CACSTRTGGVKETQYF. CDR3 DNA: TGTGCCTGCAGTACAAGAACAGGGGGCGTGAAAGAGACCCAGTATTTC.

J is TRBJ2-1 and V is TRBV11-3; tentative D call: TRBD1 (6 bases). The CDR3 is made up of 15 amino acids. CDR1 SGHNT and CDR2 YENEEA come from the germline V gene. The CDR3 reads CVISLGTRGKLEQFF. The CDR3 nucleotides are TGTGTCATCAGTTTAGGAACTAGGGGGAAGCTTGAGCAGTTCTTC.